What follows are 22 T cell receptor beta chains derived from one specimen sequenced in a study of blood T cell repertoires in COVID-19. Method: immunoSEQ multiplex PCR; TCRdb's copy keeps in-frame clones and lacks some. The sample comprises about 140,000 clones, around 78% of which are singletons, and around 1.8% rests with the top ten. Sequences were obtained from peripheral blood. These receptors came from a woman aged 55-75 years with acute or convalescent COVID-19.

J is TRBJ2-2 and V is TRBV25-1, with D perhaps matching TRBD1 (5 bases). Germline V lookup: CDR1 MGHDK, CDR2 SYGVNS. This CDR3 contains 16 residues. Trimming cost V 5 bases and J 4 bases, with 17 bases left between them. The DNA for the CDR3 is TGTGCCAGCAGTCCCGCCCTGATTCAGGGCACCGGGGAGCTGTTTTTT. Translating it yields CASSPALIQGTGELFF.

This sequence joins TRBV5-1 and TRBJ1-1; the D is unclear. V lost 6 bases and J 6 bases, leaving 18 bases between the germline ends. This CDR3 contains 14 residues. Germline CDR1 is SGHRS and CDR2 is YFSETQ. The CDR3 reads CASTSSASRAEAFF. DNA of the CDR3: TGCGCCAGCACGTCTTCGGCCTCTCGGGCTGAAGCTTTCTTT.

J is TRBJ1-4 and V is TRBV28, with a possible D match to TRBD1 (6 bases). Trimming removed 4 bases from V and 8 bases from J, with 17 bases in between. The CDR3 consists of 15 residues. The V gene's germline CDR1 is MDHEN and CDR2 SYDVKM. CDR3 protein: CASSSNRVLREKLFF. The CDR3 DNA reads TGTGCCAGCAGTTCTAACAGGGTTCTTCGAGAAAAACTGTTTTTT.

The CDR3 sequence: CASSLRRLAGSYEQYF. The DNA of the CDR3 is TGTGCCAGCAGCTTACGAAGACTAGCGGGCTCCTACGAGCAGTACTTC. The chain joins TRBV7-8 to TRBJ2-7, with TRBD2 matching over 10 bases. The CDR3 consists of 16 residues. Germline assignment: CDR1 SGHVS and CDR2 FQNEAQ. V was clipped by 2 bases and J by 0 bases; unmatched bases: 4.

The chain employs TRBV19 and TRBJ2-7, with 8 bases fitting TRBD2. Germline V gives CDR1 LNHDA, CDR2 SQIVND (reference sequence). After removal of 5 bases from V and 7 bases from J, the junction contained 10 bases not matched to a gene. The CDR3 is 14 amino acids. The CDR3 DNA sequence: TGTGCCAGTAGTTCCGTCGGACTAGCTGGTGAGCAGTACTTC. It specifies CASSSVGLAGEQYF.

J is TRBJ2-1 and V is TRBV6-4, with TRBD2 matching 8 bases. V was pared by 2 bases and J by 2 bases, with 2 bases of the junction left unmatched. The length of the CDR3 is 15 residues. Looked up from germline, CDR1 is MRHNA and CDR2 is SNTAGT. CDR3 loop: CASSDAGGPYNEQFF. CDR3 in DNA: TGTGCCAGCAGTGACGCGGGAGGCCCCTACAATGAGCAGTTCTTC.

This clone was counted a few times. The chain joins TRBV29-1 to TRBJ2-7; unclear D gene. Germline values: CDR1 SQVTM, CDR2 ANQGSEA. V lost 4 bases, J lost 4 bases, and 17 bases lay in between. CDR3 length: 14 residues. The DNA of the CDR3 is TGCAGCGTTGTTCCCCAGCGCGGCCCTTACGAGCAGTACTTC. Translating gives CSVVPQRGPYEQYF.

This clone was recorded once. The chain uses TRBV10-3 and TRBJ2-3; D possibly corresponds to TRBD1 (6 bases). V was pared by 4 bases and J by 1 base, with 6 bases between. The length of the CDR3 is 13 residues. CDR1 and CDR2 (germline): ENHRY, SYGVKD. In DNA form, the CDR3 reads TGTGCCATCAGTGGACAGGGCACAGATACGCAGTATTTT. Translating gives CAISGQGTDTQYF.

The chain links TRBV9 to TRBJ1-1; 9 bases map to TRBD1. Unmatched junction bases numbered 4, after V lost 3 bases and J lost 1 base. There are 15 residues in the CDR3. Germline V gene lookup returns CDR1 SGDLS and CDR2 YYNGEE. The DNA for the CDR3 is TGTGCCAGCAGCGGGCCGGGACAGGGGAACACTGAAGCTTTCTTT. This translates into CASSGPGQGNTEAFF. The full variable domain, its missing parts supplied by reference TRBV9 and TRBJ1-1, is DSGVTQTPKHLITATGQRVTLRCSPRSGDLSVYWYQQSLDQGLQFLIQYYNGEERAKGNILERFSAQQFPDLHSELNLSSLELGDSALYFCASSGPGQGNTEAFFGQGTRLTVV.

In DNA, the CDR3 is TGTGCCAGCAGTTATCGACAGGGGTGGTCACCCCTCCACTTT. It specifies CASSYRQGWSPLHF. The rearrangement links TRBV27 to TRBJ1-6; 8 nucleotides match TRBD1. CDR3 length: 14 residues. Germline V CDR1 and CDR2: MNHEY, SMNVEV (reference sequence). V gave up 4 bases and J gave up 10 bases; unmatched junction bases: 6.

The DNA of the CDR3 is TGTGCCACCCAAAGGGAGACGACCTACGAGCAGTACTTC. Its protein product is CATQRETTYEQYF. V and J are TRBV10-3 and TRBJ2-7; possibly TRBD2 for D (5 bases). CDR1 and CDR2 (germline): ENHRY, SYGVKD. Trimming cost V 10 bases and J 2 bases, with 15 bases left between them. There are 13 residues in the CDR3.

In its sample, this clone was seen once. V gene TRBV6-5 combines with J gene TRBJ2-2; 8 nucleotides match TRBD2. Germline V gene sequence: CDR1 MNHEY, CDR2 SVGAGI. The V segment lost 2 bases and the J segment 7 bases; nucleotides outside the gene matches: 9. This CDR3 has 16 residues. CDR3 in amino acids: CASSYPGGRRGGELFF. In DNA form, the CDR3 reads TGTGCCAGCAGTTACCCGGGGGGGCGCCGGGGCGGGGAGCTGTTTTTT.

This clone was counted only a few times. The CDR3 DNA reads TGTGCCAGCTGGGACACGCACGTCATCAATGAGCAGTTCTTC. This codes for CASWDTHVINEQFF. J is TRBJ2-1 and V is TRBV28; D is perhaps TRBD1 (6 bases). Trimming cost V 8 bases and J 6 bases, with 17 bases left between them. Germline V gives CDR1 MDHEN, CDR2 SYDVKM. The CDR3 is 14 amino acids. Complete variable domain (other parts from reference TRBV28 and TRBJ2-1): DVKVTQSSRYLVKRTGEKVFLECVQDMDHENMFWYRQDPGLGLRLIYFSYDVKMKEKGDIPEGYSVSREKKERFSLILESASTNQTSMYLCASWDTHVINEQFFGPGTRLTVL.

V and J are TRBV11-2 and TRBJ2-2; perhaps TRBD2 as D (5 bases). The length of the CDR3 is 15 residues. Germline V gene sequence: CDR1 SGHAT, CDR2 FQNNGV. V lost 1 base to trimming and J lost 5 bases, with 11 bases between them. DNA of the CDR3: TGTGCCAGCAGCTTAGGTGTGAGCGGAACCGGGGAGCTGTTTTTT. It encodes CASSLGVSGTGELFF.

The rearrangement uses TRBV2 and TRBJ2-7, with D perhaps TRBD1 (6 bases). V was pared by 4 bases and J by 0 bases, with 16 bases between. The CDR3 extends over 16 amino acids. The germline V gene encodes CDR1 SNHLY and CDR2 FYNNEI. This CDR3 is CASSANRESISYEQYF. CDR3 DNA: TGTGCCAGCAGTGCCAACAGGGAAAGTATCTCCTACGAGCAGTACTTC.

V is TRBV7-9 and J is TRBJ1-1, with 7 bases fitting TRBD1. The CDR3 sequence is 15 residues long. CDR1 and CDR2 (germline): SEHNR, FQNEAQ (reference sequence). V dropped 5 bases and J dropped 0; count of bases not matched to a gene: 6. The CDR3 here is CASSHGQALNTEAFF. The CDR3 DNA is TGTGCCAGCAGCCATGGACAGGCGCTGAACACTGAAGCTTTCTTT.

The chain joins TRBV7-9 to TRBJ2-1; TRBD2 agrees at 8 bases. The V gene end was trimmed by 5 bases and the J gene end by 10 bases; junction bases not matched to a gene: 16. Germline V lookup: CDR1 SEHNR, CDR2 FQNEAQ (reference sequence). This CDR3 has 16 residues. In DNA, the CDR3 is TGTGCCAGCAGCCCCTGGTCGGCGGGAGGTGCACCCGAGCAGTTCTTC. Translation gives CASSPWSAGGAPEQFF.

The chain has TRBV9 and TRBJ2-7, with D perhaps TRBD1 (6 bases). Germline CDR1 reads SGDLS; CDR2 reads YYNGEE. V shed 4 bases and J shed 3 bases, with 11 bases lying between them. The CDR3 has 13 residues. Written as DNA, the CDR3 is TGTGCCAGCAGCCGAGGGGGTGGCTACGAGCAGTACTTC. Protein: CASSRGGGYEQYF.

The rearrangement uses TRBV7-9 and TRBJ2-1; a weak D match, TRBD2 (5 bases). CDR1 and CDR2 (germline): SEHNR, FQNEAQ (reference sequence). With 8 bases removed from V and 4 bases from J, the gap between germline ends came to 21 bases. This CDR3 is built from 16 residues. The CDR3: CASGPMAGLGYNEQFF. The CDR3 nucleotides read TGTGCCAGCGGTCCCATGGCGGGCTTGGGGTACAATGAGCAGTTCTTC.

The CDR3 DNA is TGCAGCGTCCTAGGGGTAGCGGGAGCGAACACCGGGGAGCTGTTTTTT. Translated: CSVLGVAGANTGELFF. J is TRBJ2-2 and V is TRBV29-1; 9 positions match TRBD2. The CDR3 sequence is 16 residues long. CDR1 SQVTM and CDR2 ANQGSEA come from the germline V gene. Trimming removed 6 bases from V and 0 bases from J; junction bases left unmatched: 8.

This rearrangement joins TRBV9 to TRBJ1-1; no clear D. CDR1 is SGDLS and CDR2 is YYNGEE in the germline V gene. This CDR3 is 16 amino acids long. The V end lost 0 bases, the J end lost 4 bases, and 16 bases lay between the germline ends. This CDR3 reads CASSVDPSRRTTEAFF. The CDR3 DNA reads as TGTGCCAGCAGCGTAGATCCGTCCAGGAGGACCACTGAAGCTTTCTTT.

The V call is TRBV5-6, the J call TRBJ2-1, with D possibly matching TRBD2 (6 bases). Trimming left V 5 bases short and J 0 bases short, with 12 bases between. This CDR3 has 15 residues. Looked up from germline, CDR1 is SGHDT and CDR2 is YYEEEE. The chain's CDR3 is CASRSGVRSYNEQFF. Written as DNA, the CDR3 is TGTGCCAGCAGGTCGGGAGTCCGCTCCTACAATGAGCAGTTCTTC.